This T cell receptor beta chain is drawn from a study of blood T cells in healthy people across ages. This clonotype was counted only a few times. Primers used in a second PCR of roughly 7 to 12 cycles were a sample-barcoded 5' primer and a J-beta primer mix. Sequencing yielded, for each sample, at least 3 million paired-end reads carrying CDR3. TCRdb re-called the 5' RACE reads with MiXCR, one entry per CDR3 protein. Altogether hundreds of thousands of distinct CDR3 sequences are present, about half being singletons, with the ten largest covering roughly 20%. The donors, healthy Caucasians from Russia, were aged 6 to 90. Sample: blood. The clonotype originates from a man at least 80 years old in good health.

The CDR3 bases are TGTGCCAGCAGCGTAGGGCAAGCGAACACCGGGGAGCTGTTTTTT. Its protein product is CASSVGQANTGELFF. The chain has TRBV9 and TRBJ2-2; the D is unclear. Trimming shortened V by 0 bases and J by 0 bases, and 6 bases separated the two germline ends. The CDR3 contains 15 residues. CDR1 is SGDLS and CDR2 is YYNGEE in the germline V gene.